Listed here is a single T cell receptor beta chain. Its antigen is currently unknown. This entry comes from a study of quantifying T cell responses using KT2 cells. Whole-study context: RNA was reverse transcribed with TCR alpha and beta constant-region primers. Study-wide results and limits: Even the lowest spike-in, about one KT2 cell per 100,000 PBMC, yielded detectable KT2 sequences.

This CDR3 spans 12 amino acids. Germline loops: CDR1 MNHEY, CDR2 SVGEGT. Trimming took 4 bases from V and 5 from J, leaving 7 bases between them. The cDNA 3' end received a ligated oligonucleotide with a UMI. First-round PCR used four to five cycles and beta primers RC1.1 and RC1.2 covering TRBC1 and TRBC2. Separate processing of TCR alpha and beta chains began at the second PCR. TCRdb re-called the UMI-ligation and nested PCR reads with MiXCR, one entry per CDR3 protein. The data hold over 35,000 distinct CDR3 sequences, with approximately 15% observed a single time. Known numbers of the T cell clone KT2 were added to PBMC. A range of KT2-to-PBMC ratios was made using fixed PBMC numbers.

The chain recombines TRBV6-2 or TRBV6-3 with TRBJ2-3; D gene ambiguous. What was sequenced was PBMCs spiked with cells of the T cell clone KT2. The sequence derives from a human donor. Here the CDR3 reads CASSSTQDTQYF. For the CDR3, the DNA is TGTGCCAGCAGTTCTACTCAAGATACGCAGTATTTT.